This T cell receptor (beta chain) was sequenced in a study of T cell repertoires in cytomegalovirus infection. On the study more broadly: Carrying CMV and the relevant HLA type showed in public TCR beta signatures. General study findings and limits: Summed public TCR beta family frequency identified CMV carriers bearing the relevant HLA. CMV-specific HLA-C-restricted TCR beta clonotypes dominated the ex vivo response.

TCRdb recomputed calls from the reads with MiXCR, one row per CDR3 protein. Here the sample spans 400,000 to 550,000 distinct CDR3 sequences, around 10% being singletons. This clonotype was counted at least ten times. Its antigen is not identified. V gave up 4 bases and J gave up 1 base, with 9 bases separating them. The CDR3 is 15 amino acids. Per the germline V gene, CDR1 is KGHDR and CDR2 is SFDVKD. The sequenced material came from PBMCs. This chain links TRBV24-1 with TRBJ2-2; D gene unclear. This TCR was recovered from a human donor in good health (CMV status not recorded). Some clones in this sample may be carry-over from other donors' samples. The CDR3 loop reads CATSDRTGNTGELFF. CDR3 bases: TGTGCCACCAGTGACCGCACGGGGAACACCGGGGAGCTGTTTTTT.